A selection of T cell receptor beta chains follows, all from one sample in a study of cytomegalovirus exposure and HLA in healthy donors. TCRdb's table, derived via immunoSEQ multiplex PCR, lists solely in-frame clones and lacks some. The sample carries some 71,000 clones, roughly 93% recorded once. Sample: PBMCs. The receptors shown here come from a woman under 30 in good health and CMV-seronegative. CDR3s include the opening cysteine and the closing phenylalanine or tryptophan.

>TRBV6-5
CASSYSRDKEQYF
>TRBV28
CASTPGSRQETQYF
>TRBV13
CASSLGRGTINYEQYF
>TRBV7-8
CASSLARERVRQPQHF
>TRBV10-2
CASSESGTSGTGTQYF
>TRBV4-1
CASSQDGGQGMNTEAFF
>TRBV19
CASSPWRNRGYEQYF
>TRBV30
CAWEREGGNEQFF
>TRBV2
CASRTRGLYNEQFF
>TRBV28
CASSFYSEAFF
>TRBV18
CASSPFDSQLQETQYF
>TRBV7-2
CASSPWTSGEGEQFF
>TRBV7-9
CASSGQGAGEQYF